These 11 T cell receptor beta chains were all obtained from the same sample, sequenced in a study of cytomegalovirus exposure and HLA in healthy donors. Primers: 60 Vbeta forward and 13 Jbeta reverse. Sequencing was performed with immunoSEQ multiplex PCR; in TCRdb, only in-frame clones are kept and a portion is missing. This table has 70,000 to 95,000 clones, approximately 80% appearing once. The specimen sequenced was PBMCs. The receptor source for this set is a man between 18 and 29 years old in good health and CMV-seronegative.

This clone was observed a single time. This chain uses TRBV6-5 with TRBJ2-7; D possibly corresponds to TRBD2 (7 bases). Trimming stripped 5 bases from V and 3 bases from J, with 17 bases between. Looked up from germline, CDR1 is MNHEY and CDR2 is SVGAGI. The CDR3 length is 15 residues. The CDR3 nucleotides are TGTGCCAGCAGTCCTGCTGGGGGGGCTGGCTACGAGCAGTACTTC. Its protein is CASSPAGGAGYEQYF.

Of note for this clone: The same CDR3 can be traced to other DNA sequences in this sample. The chain joins TRBV27 to TRBJ2-5, with TRBD1 identical over 11 bases. Germline CDR1 reads MNHEY; CDR2 reads SMNVEV (reference sequence). CDR3 length equals 14 residues. J lost 5 bases, V lost 4 bases, and 3 bases had no gene match. CDR3 residues: CASSSGTGGETQYF. CDR3 nucleotides: TGTGCCAGCAGTTCGGGGACAGGGGGTGAGACCCAGTACTTC.

This clone was counted a single time. This chain connects TRBV14 to TRBJ2-1; 8 positions agree with TRBD2. In germline, CDR1 is SGHDN, CDR2 FVKESK. The CDR3 contains 16 residues. Trimming cost V 0 bases and J 9 bases; bases outside gene matches: 10. The CDR3 sequence is CASSQDGRGARGEQFF. DNA of the CDR3: TGTGCCAGCAGCCAAGATGGGCGGGGGGCCAGGGGTGAGCAGTTCTTC.

On this clone itself: This same CDR3 is encoded by further DNA sequences in the sample. The rearrangement uses TRBV27 and TRBJ1-2; no definite D call. The CDR3 is 15 residues long. Germline CDR1 MNHEY, CDR2 SMNVEV (reference sequence). Trimming removed 5 bases at V and 3 bases at J, with 16 bases between. For the CDR3, the DNA is TGTGCCAGCAGTCACACCCCCGGGATTGACTATGGCTACACCTTC. The encoded protein is CASSHTPGIDYGYTF.

This chain joins TRBV6-6 and TRBJ1-5; D remains unclear. This CDR3 spans 11 amino acids. Germline CDR1 MNHNY, CDR2 SVGAGI (reference sequence). Trimming removed 5 bases from V and 11 bases from J, with 10 bases in between. The CDR3 is CASSRSEAQHF. CDR3 bases: TGTGCCAGCAGTAGGAGTGAAGCCCAGCATTTT.

The chain combines TRBV19 with TRBJ2-1, with unresolved D. CDR3 length: 11 amino acids. Germline values: CDR1 LNHDA, CDR2 SQIVND (reference sequence). The V end lost 7 bases, the J end lost 6 bases, and 7 bases lay between the germline ends. The CDR3 sequence is CASTGANEQFF. The CDR3 DNA sequence: TGTGCCAGTACGGGTGCCAATGAGCAGTTCTTC.

This clone was recorded once. The V call is TRBV2, the J call TRBJ2-7, with D tentatively TRBD2 (5 bases). The CDR3 covers 14 residues. Deletions cut 1 base from V and 6 bases from J, with 13 bases between. Germline V gene data show CDR1 as SNHLY and CDR2 as FYNNEI. The CDR3 spells CASSEVGRAGEQYF. Written as DNA, the CDR3 is TGTGCCAGCAGTGAAGTCGGGCGGGCGGGCGAGCAGTACTTC.

The chain employs TRBV5-4 and TRBJ2-5; 9 nucleotides match TRBD1. The J call is in doubt because the DNA end fits TRBJ2-7 better. Per the germline V gene, CDR1 is SGHNT and CDR2 is YYREEE (reference sequence). The CDR3 extends over 16 amino acids. This CDR3 is CASSLPGGQGIYEQYF. CDR3 bases: TGTGCCAGCAGCCTACCCGGGGGACAGGGCATCTACGAGCAGTACTTC.

This clone has more than one count but fewer than ten. The chain has TRBV6-6 and TRBJ2-3; D possibly corresponds to TRBD1 (5 bases). This CDR3 comprises 13 residues. Germline-derived CDR1 and CDR2 are MNHNY and SVGAGI (reference sequence). V was trimmed by 6 bases and J by 3 bases, leaving 10 bases between them. The CDR3 reads CASSPTATDTQYF. The CDR3 region has the DNA TGTGCCAGCAGCCCGACAGCGACAGATACGCAGTATTTT.

The chain has TRBV7-8 and TRBJ2-1, with D perhaps TRBD2 (6 bases). Germline V gives CDR1 SGHVS, CDR2 FQNEAQ. The CDR3 consists of 16 residues. The ends were cut back, 1 base at V and 2 bases at J, with 12 bases in the middle. Written as DNA, the CDR3 is TGTGCCAGCAGCTTAGGGGGACTCCTGACCTACAATGAGCAGTTCTTC. Residues: CASSLGGLLTYNEQFF.

J is TRBJ2-2 and V is TRBV5-1, with D unclear. V gave up 3 bases and J gave up 3 bases, with 3 bases separating them. Germline lookup yields CDR1 SGHRS and CDR2 YFSETQ. There are 12 residues in the CDR3. The chain's CDR3 is CASSSYTGELFF. Written as DNA, the CDR3 is TGCGCCAGCAGCTCTTACACCGGGGAGCTGTTTTTT. Full variable domain (remainder filled in from reference TRBV5-1 and TRBJ2-2): KAGVTQTPRYLIKTRGQQVTLSCSPISGHRSVSWYQQTPGQGLQFLFEYFSETQRNKGNFPGRFSGRQFSNSRSEMNVSTLELGDSALYLCASSSYTGELFFGEGSRLTVL.